This T cell receptor beta chain came from a study of CD8+CD57+ T cells in acquired aplastic anemia. As for the study in general: The mean DNA yield obtained from sorted CD4+ and CD8+ cells came to roughly 3 ug. Healthy donor CD4+ samples were sequenced to a depth that averaged approximately 9.9 million reads. Broader study findings: It was found that twenty-nine CD8+ CDR3 sequences were shared between patients and controls. CD8+ Simpson's diversity in patients was not significantly different from that in controls.

CDR1 is SGHTS, CDR2 YDEGEE, per germline. Trimming took off 4 bases at V and 3 bases at J, with 16 bases between the two ends. The length of the CDR3 is 15 residues. TCR beta VDJ and CDR3 profiling used genomic DNA as template. One entry per CDR3 protein, called by TCRdb with MiXCR from the reads. The sample lists about 190,000 distinct CDR3 sequences; around half were seen once. The count of this clonotype is one. Antigen specificity is unknown. The TCR originated in a human donor in good health, serving as a control. The chain combines TRBV5-8 with TRBJ1-2, with a possible D match to TRBD1 (5 bases). Sequencing was performed on sorted CD4+, CD8+, or CD8+CD57+ T cells (not recorded which) from PBMCs. CDR3 coding DNA: TGTGCCAGCAGCGCAGAGAGAAGACAGTACTATGGCTACACCTTC. This encodes CASSAERRQYYGYTF.